The rows below give T cell receptor beta chains drawn from one sample of a study of cytomegalovirus exposure and HLA in healthy donors. Some clones are missing from TCRdb's copy, which holds only in-frame ones; the method was immunoSEQ multiplex PCR. The sample gives about 110,000 clones, about three quarters of which show up once; around 6.4% is in the top ten. Sequencing was done on a sample of PBMCs. These receptors all stem from a woman aged 50 to 60 in good health and CMV-seropositive. The CDR3 runs from the conserved cysteine through the conserved F or W. A D gene is named only where the DNA matches it firmly. The size of a clone is reported for some rows only, either as once, few or many, or as a class for expanded clones.

cdr3_length d_call j_call clone_size v_call cdr3_nt cdr3_aa
14 . TRBJ1-3 . TRBV30 TGTGCCTGGGGACAGTTGCTCTCTGGAAACACCATATATTTT CAWGQLLSGNTIYF
13 . TRBJ2-7 . TRBV9 TGTGCCAGCAGCGTAGCTTTCTCGGACGAGCAGTACTTC CASSVAFSDEQYF
16 . TRBJ2-1 . TRBV7-9 TGTGCCAGCAGCCCGTCGGGCAGGGGTCCCTACAATGAGCAGTTCTTC CASSPSGRGPYNEQFF
14 . TRBJ1-3 . TRBV11-2 TGTGCCAGCAGCTTAGCAGGATCTGGAAACACCATATATTTT CASSLAGSGNTIYF
16 TRBD1 TRBJ1-2 . TRBV9 TGTGCCAGCAGCGGACAGGGTAGGTCAAGTAACTATGGCTACACCTTC CASSGQGRSSNYGYTF
15 TRBD2 TRBJ2-1 . TRBV6-6 TGTGCCAGCAGTTACTCGTTTAGCGGGTACAATGAGCAGTTCTTC CASSYSFSGYNEQFF
14 . TRBJ1-1 . TRBV28 TGTGCCAGCAGTGGACATTACCGGGACACTGAAGCTTTCTTT CASSGHYRDTEAFF
16 TRBD2 TRBJ2-7 . TRBV7-9 TGTTCCAGCAGCTCCCGGGGGCCGGGACTAGCGGCCGAGCAGTACTTC CSSSSRGPGLAAEQYF
15 . TRBJ2-7 . TRBV30 TGTGCCTGGAGTCTACCCGGGGATACGGGCTACGAGCAGTACTTC CAWSLPGDTGYEQYF
16 TRBD2 TRBJ2-7 once TRBV4-2 TGTGCCAGCAGCCAATATGGGACTAGCGGGGGTTTTGAGCAGTACTTC CASSQYGTSGGFEQYF
15 . TRBJ1-5 . TRBV19 TGTGCCAGTAGTGCGCCGCTGCCCTGGAATCAGCCCCAGCATTTT CASSAPLPWNQPQHF
14 . TRBJ2-1 once TRBV7-3 TGTGCCAGCAGCTTCGGGACTGGCCACAATGAGCAGTTCTTC CASSFGTGHNEQFF
14 TRBD1 TRBJ2-7 once TRBV5-1 TGCGCCAGCAGCCGACAGGGGGCTGTCTACGAGCAGTACTTC CASSRQGAVYEQYF
16 TRBD2 TRBJ2-3 few TRBV5-6 TGTGCCAGCAGCTTGTTTGCGGGGGGAAGCACAGATACGCAGTATTTT CASSLFAGGSTDTQYF
16 TRBD2 TRBJ2-5 . TRBV6-6 TGTGCCAGCGTCCGCTCCGCGGGGGGGATTCAAGAGACCCAGTACTTC CASVRSAGGIQETQYF
14 TRBD1 TRBJ2-3 . TRBV11-3 TGTGCCAGCAGCTCGGGACAGGGGACAGATACGCAGTATTTT CASSSGQGTDTQYF
14 . TRBJ1-2 . TRBV19 TGTGCCAGTAGTATAGATGGGCTGATCTATGGCTACACCTTC CASSIDGLIYGYTF
14 . TRBJ2-1 few TRBV7-9 TGTGCCAGCAGCCTAGACAGGCTCTCGGATGAGCAGTTCTTC CASSLDRLSDEQFF
15 TRBD2 TRBJ2-7 . TRBV19 TGTGCCAGTAGTATCCGGGGCGGGGGGCCCTACGAGCAGTACTTC CASSIRGGGPYEQYF
15 TRBD2 TRBJ2-2 few TRBV2 TGTGCCAGCATGCGGGCTAGCGGGGGGCCACCATTGCTGTTTTTT CASMRASGGPPLLFF
17 TRBD2 TRBJ2-2 . TRBV4-1 TGCGCCAGCAGCCAGGGACTAGCGGGGGTTTCGACCGGGGAGCTGTTTTTT CASSQGLAGVSTGELFF
16 TRBD1 TRBJ1-1 . TRBV28 TGTGCCAGCAGTTCAGTCAGGGGGCGTATGGACACTGAAGCTTTCTTT CASSSVRGRMDTEAFF
14 . TRBJ1-2 . TRBV10-3 TGTGCCATCAGTGTTCCAGCGATGTACTATGGCTACACCTTC CAISVPAMYYGYTF
15 TRBD1 TRBJ2-1 . TRBV6-5 TGTGCCAGCACCATAACAGGGGGAGGCTACAATGAGCAGTTCTTC CASTITGGGYNEQFF
16 . TRBJ2-1 once TRBV9 TGTGCCAGCAGCGTCTTCAGCAGACAGACCTACAATGAGCAGTTCTTC CASSVFSRQTYNEQFF
15 . TRBJ2-5 . TRBV18 TGTGCCAGCTCCTCGTTTTCGACTACGGGGGAGACCCAGTACTTC CASSSFSTTGETQYF
18 TRBD2 TRBJ2-1 . TRBV9 TGTGCCAGCAGCATAAGTAGTACGGGGGGTCCGGGCATGAATGAGCAGTTCTTC CASSISSTGGPGMNEQFF
12 . TRBJ2-2 . TRBV6-1 TGTGCCAGCAGAGCGGCCGGCGGGGAGCTGTTTTTT CASRAAGGELFF
19 TRBD2 TRBJ2-6 . TRBV6-4 TGTGCCAGCAGTGAGCAGACTAGCGGGGGGACCTCTGGGGCCAACGTCCTGACTTTC CASSEQTSGGTSGANVLTF
14 . TRBJ1-6 . TRBV7-2 TGTGCCAGCAGCTCGCTGGGGCGGATCTCACCCCTCCACTTT CASSSLGRISPLHF
15 . TRBJ2-1 . TRBV5-6 TGTGCCAGCAGCTTTGGCAGGGGTTCCTACAATGAGCAGTTCTTC CASSFGRGSYNEQFF
16 TRBD1 TRBJ2-7 . TRBV7-9 TGTTCCAGCGTAGAAACCGCACATACAGGGGGCGGCGAGCAGTACTTC CSSVETAHTGGGEQYF